The 2 T cell receptor beta chains in this list originate from one sample, sequenced in a study of T cell repertoires in aging, cancer and after chemotherapy. Rearranged V-D-J TRB sequences were amplified with a mixed TRB-A/B primer pool. TCRdb ran MiXCR on the multiplex PCR reads and lists one entry per CDR3 protein. The sample has roughly 3,000 distinct CDR3 sequences, 30% seen once. Peripheral blood genomic DNA, not sorted cells or RNA, was the template. Sample: blood. The origin of the receptors is a human donor in good health.

The rearrangement uses TRBV6-1 and TRBJ2-3; the D is unclear. CDR1 MNHNS and CDR2 SASEGT come from the germline V gene. The CDR3 is 13 amino acids. V gave up 5 bases and J gave up 0 bases, with 6 bases separating them. As DNA, the CDR3 is TGTGCCAGCAGTTACGACAGCACAGATACGCAGTATTTT. Its protein product is CASSYDSTDTQYF.

On this clonotype itself: A much bigger clone sits one base away, suggesting this may be a read error. The chain is built from TRBV6-4 and TRBJ2-1; 11 nucleotides agree with TRBD2. Germline values: CDR1 MRHNA, CDR2 SNTAGT. After removal of 3 bases from V and 8 bases from J, the junction contained 6 bases not matched to a gene. The CDR3 extends over 15 amino acids. CDR3 coding DNA: TGTGCCAGCAGTGAGACTAGCGGGGCGAGGGATGAGCAGTTCTTC. This sequence encodes CASSETSGARDEQFF.